These 19 T cell receptor beta chains were all obtained from the same sample, sequenced in a study of T cells in Graves' hyperthyroidism and ophthalmopathy. Authors of the study amplified TCR beta CDR3 regions from RNA transcripts. HTBI primers were used for first-round RT-PCR of the TCR CDR3. TCRdb reprocessed the multiplex PCR reads with MiXCR, giving one entry per CDR3 protein. In the table there are roughly 580,000 distinct CDR3 sequences, approximately 15% of which are singletons. Input material: blood. These receptors all stem from a woman younger than 45 with Graves' hyperthyroidism that later progressed to Graves' ophthalmopathy.

At least ten counts were recorded for this clonotype. The chain uses TRBV24-1 and TRBJ2-5; 10 bases align to TRBD1. This CDR3 spans 15 amino acids. Germline CDR1 and CDR2: KGHDR and SFDVKD. Unmatched junction bases numbered 7, after V lost 5 bases and J lost 5 bases. The CDR3 coding sequence is TGTGCCACCAGTGGTGGACAGGGGGTGTTGGAGACCCAGTACTTC. Protein product: CATSGGQGVLETQYF.

This clonotype was seen repeatedly, ten times or more. CDR3 DNA: TGTGCCAGCAGTTTTAGGGGGGTAAACACTGAAGCTTTCTTT. This encodes CASSFRGVNTEAFF. The chain uses TRBV28 and TRBJ1-1; possibly TRBD1 for D (6 bases). V lost 3 bases and J lost 2, with 10 bases in between. This CDR3 comprises 14 residues. The germline V gene has CDR1 MDHEN and CDR2 SYDVKM.

A few counts support this clonotype. CDR3 in DNA: TGTGCCAGCAGTTTAAGCGGGAGGGCCAAAGATACGCAGTATTTT. Its translation: CASSLSGRAKDTQYF. This chain joins TRBV28 and TRBJ2-3, with 10 bases fitting TRBD2. V shed 2 bases and J 5 bases; nucleotides not matched to a gene: 4. The CDR3 contains 15 residues. Germline CDR1 reads MDHEN; CDR2 reads SYDVKM.

In its sample, this clonotype was seen many times. The rearrangement uses TRBV11-3 and TRBJ1-6, with TRBD1 matching over 8 bases. With V trimmed by 5 bases and J by 9 bases, 6 bases remained unmatched. Germline-derived CDR1 and CDR2 are SGHNT and YENEEA. The CDR3 extends over 14 amino acids. The CDR3 here is CASSPTQGGSPLHF. The CDR3 region has the DNA TGTGCCAGCAGCCCAACACAGGGGGGTTCACCCCTCCACTTT.

Of note for this clonotype: Since a much larger clone is just one base distant, this may be a read error. This chain joins TRBV18 and TRBJ1-1; no definite D call. CDR1 is KGHSH, CDR2 LQKENI, per germline. The CDR3 is 13 amino acids. Written as DNA, the CDR3 is TGTCCCAGCTCATTTACAGTGGACACTGAAGCTTTCTTT. It translates to CPSSFTVDTEAFF.

This clonotype was counted ten times or more. The chain is built from TRBV2 and TRBJ1-6; a possible D gene is TRBD1 (5 bases). Looked up from germline, CDR1 is SNHLY and CDR2 is FYNNEI. V was trimmed by 8 bases and J by 13 bases, leaving 18 bases between them. The CDR3 loop spans 13 amino acids. The CDR3: CASGGSQVSPLHF. DNA for the CDR3: TGTGCCAGCGGGGGTTCTCAGGTATCGCCCCTCCACTTT.

This clonotype has a handful of counts. A junction end diverges from the germline sequence, so it may reflect a read error. V usage is TRBV5-5 and J usage is TRBJ1-6; no reliable D call. CDR3 length: 14 residues. Germline CDR1 reads SGHKS; CDR2 reads YYEKEE (reference sequence). DNA for the CDR3: TGTGCCAGCAGCCTCGAACACAAGGATTCATCCCTCCACTTT. Protein sequence: CASSLEHKDSSLHF.

In its sample, this clonotype was seen many times. This chain links TRBV2 with TRBJ2-7; D remains unclear. This CDR3 is 13 amino acids long. Trimming took off 2 bases at V and 6 bases at J, with 11 bases between the two ends. CDR1 SNHLY and CDR2 FYNNEI come from the germline V gene. The CDR3 DNA reads TGTGCCAGCAGTGAAAGGCTAATCGGCGAGCAGTACTTC. Translating gives CASSERLIGEQYF.

This clonotype has more than one count but fewer than ten. The J gene is TRBJ1-2, the V gene TRBV19; the D is unclear. V was pared by 5 bases and J by 4 bases, with 14 bases between. Germline V gene data show CDR1 as LNHDA and CDR2 as SQIVND (reference sequence). The CDR3 runs 14 residues. CDR3 DNA sequence: TGTGCCAGTAGTTTCCCCGGAGGAAGCTATGGCTACACCTTC. Protein product: CASSFPGGSYGYTF.

Ten or more counts support this clonotype. V is TRBV12-3 or TRBV12-4 and J is TRBJ2-7, with D possibly being TRBD2 (5 bases). This CDR3 is 16 amino acids long. V was pared by 5 bases and J by 7 bases, with 24 bases between. The CDR3 DNA sequence: TGTGCCAGCAGTGGCCACCGGGCTAGCCCATCGGTGGAGCAGTACTTC. This translates into CASSGHRASPSVEQYF.

This clonotype was seen repeatedly, ten times or more. The rearrangement links TRBV30 to TRBJ1-1; D ambiguous. The CDR3 length is 16 residues. Germline CDR1 and CDR2: GTSNPN and SVGIG (reference sequence). The V gene lost 2 bases and the J gene lost 0 bases, with 16 bases spanning the gap. The CDR3 spells CAWSQEEGPLNTEAFF. DNA for the CDR3: TGTGCCTGGAGTCAAGAGGAGGGCCCATTGAACACTGAAGCTTTCTTT.

This clonotype was observed many times. The V gene is TRBV29-1, the J gene TRBJ2-7, with TRBD1 matching 8 bases. V was pared by 5 bases and J by 4 bases, with 7 bases of the junction left unmatched. The CDR3 has 13 residues. Germline CDR1 SQVTM, CDR2 ANQGSEA. CDR3: CSVSFTGGYEQYF. In DNA form, the CDR3 reads TGCAGCGTTAGTTTTACAGGGGGATACGAGCAGTACTTC.

This clonotype showed up many times. This rearrangement joins TRBV9 to TRBJ1-2; D not certain. The CDR3 sequence is 14 residues long. In germline, CDR1 is SGDLS, CDR2 YYNGEE. The V end lost 4 bases, the J end lost 4 bases, and 14 bases lay between the germline ends. The CDR3 sequence: CASSPTDESYGYTF. The CDR3 DNA reads TGTGCCAGCAGCCCCACTGACGAATCCTATGGCTACACCTTC. Combining the CDR3 with reference TRBV9 and TRBJ1-2 gives the whole variable domain DSGVTQTPKHLITATGQRVTLRCSPRSGDLSVYWYQQSLDQGLQFLIQYYNGEERAKGNILERFSAQQFPDLHSELNLSSLELGDSALYFCASSPTDESYGYTFGSGTRLTVV.

This clonotype appeared many times. V gene TRBV6-2 or TRBV6-3 combines with J gene TRBJ1-5; 8 bases align to TRBD1. This CDR3 has 16 amino acids. With 6 bases clipped from V and 3 bases from J, the junction kept 10 bases outside the gene matches. Germline V gives CDR1 MNHEY, CDR2 SVGEGT. CDR3: CASSDRQGNVNQPQHF. CDR3 nucleotide sequence: TGTGCCAGCAGCGACCGACAGGGGAACGTCAATCAGCCCCAGCATTTT.

This clonotype occurred many times. V gene TRBV20-1 combines with J gene TRBJ2-3, with 11 positions matching TRBD2. The CDR3 loop spans 16 amino acids. V trimming: 3 bases; J trimming: 5 bases; junction bases outside the gene matches: 10. Germline CDR1 is DFQATT and CDR2 is SNEGSKA (reference sequence). The CDR3 DNA reads TGCAGTGCTAGCATCCTAGCGGGAGGATTTGAAGATACGCAGTATTTT. Translated: CSASILAGGFEDTQYF.

At least ten counts were recorded for this clonotype. V gene TRBV7-2 combines with J gene TRBJ2-1, with D possibly TRBD2 on 6 matching bases. Looked up from germline, CDR1 is SGHTA and CDR2 is FQGNSA. With 1 base removed from V and 7 bases from J, the gap between germline ends came to 17 bases. There are 16 residues in the CDR3. This CDR3 reads CASSLGWGGRKNEQFF. As DNA, the CDR3 is TGTGCCAGCAGCTTAGGGTGGGGAGGAAGAAAAAATGAGCAGTTCTTC.

A single count supports this clonotype. This could be a read error, since a much larger clone is one nucleotide away. The V call is TRBV29-1, the J call TRBJ1-2, with D perhaps matching TRBD1 (5 bases). Trimming removed 3 bases from V and 4 bases from J, with 15 bases in between. CDR3 length: 14 amino acids. Germline-derived CDR1 and CDR2 are SQVTM and ANQGSEA. In nucleotides, the CDR3 is TGCAGCGTTGACGAAAGGGGTTCGAGCTATGGCTACACCTTC. It is translated as CSVDERGSSYGYTF. Combining the CDR3 with reference TRBV29-1 and TRBJ1-2 gives the whole variable domain SAVISQKPSRDICQRGTSLTIQCQVDSQVTMMFWYRQQPGQSLTLIATANQGSEATYESGFVIDKFPISRPNLTFSTLTVSNMSPEDSSIYLCSVDERGSSYGYTFGSGTRLTVV.

This clonotype appeared many times. This chain connects TRBV28 to TRBJ2-7; 9 bases fit TRBD2. J gave up 0 bases and V 10 bases, and 7 bases lay outside the gene matches. CDR1 is MDHEN and CDR2 is SYDVKM in the germline V gene. The CDR3 runs to 14 residues. CDR3 amino acids: CATSSGTSSYEQYF. CDR3 nucleotides: TGTGCCACCTCTAGCGGGACGAGCTCCTACGAGCAGTACTTC.

The table lists this clonotype with many counts. The chain combines TRBV9 with TRBJ1-4; D call uncertain. In germline, CDR1 is SGDLS, CDR2 YYNGEE. The CDR3 runs 15 residues. Trimming took 2 bases from V and 8 from J, leaving 16 bases between them. CDR3 sequence: CASSVSTQLGEKLFF. CDR3 in DNA: TGTGCCAGCAGCGTGTCGACTCAATTGGGGGAAAAACTGTTTTTT.